Below, 32 T cell receptor beta chains from the same sample are listed, as sequenced in a study of tumor-infiltrating lymphocytes in localized non-small cell lung cancer. TCRdb keeps only in-frame clones here, not all; method: immunoSEQ multiplex PCR. The data contain around 12,000 clones, roughly 64% of them singletons. Material: lung tumor tissue. The receptor set was obtained from a human donor with non-small cell lung cancer.

The sample holds a few counts of this clone. V usage is TRBV15 and J usage is TRBJ2-7; 8 bases are a match to TRBD2. The junction had 8 bases not matched to a gene; V was cut back by 5 bases and J by 8 bases. CDR3 length: 13 residues. The V gene's germline CDR1 is LNHNV and CDR2 YYDKDF (reference sequence). This CDR3 is CATSGQREWKQYF. The CDR3, as DNA: TGTGCCACCAGCGGCCAGCGGGAGTGGAAGCAGTACTTC. The entire variable domain, with the rest obtained from reference TRBV15 and TRBJ2-7, is as follows: DAMVIQNPRYQVTQFGKPVTLSCSQTLNHNVMYWYQQKSSQAPKLLFHYYDKDFNNEADTPDNFQSRRPNTSFCFLDIRSPGLGDTAMYLCATSGQREWKQYFGPGTRLTVT.

This clone showed up just once. The chain couples TRBV7-9 to TRBJ1-2; 8 nucleotides line up with TRBD1. Germline CDR1 SEHNR, CDR2 FQNEAQ (reference sequence). The CDR3 loop spans 14 amino acids. The V and J ends lost 0 bases and 8 bases, in that order; junction bases with no gene match: 5. The CDR3 bases are TGTGCCAGCAGCTTAGCCCGGACAGGGAGAGGCTACACCTTC. This encodes CASSLARTGRGYTF.

The chain couples TRBV5-1 to TRBJ1-1; maybe TRBD1 (5 bases). The CDR3 is 15 amino acids. Trimming took off 2 bases at V and 1 base at J, with 12 bases between the two ends. The germline gives CDR1 SGHRS, CDR2 YFSETQ. The DNA of the CDR3 is TGCGCCAGCAGCTTACAGGCATACCCGAACACTGAAGCTTTCTTT. Residues: CASSLQAYPNTEAFF. The variable domain in full, with the rest retrieved from reference TRBV5-1 and TRBJ1-1, is KAGVTQTPRYLIKTRGQQVTLSCSPISGHRSVSWYQQTPGQGLQFLFEYFSETQRNKGNFPGRFSGRQFSNSRSEMNVSTLELGDSALYLCASSLQAYPNTEAFFGQGTRLTVV.

The rearrangement uses TRBV5-1 and TRBJ2-1, with 11 nucleotides matching TRBD2. This CDR3 is 15 amino acids long. Germline V gives CDR1 SGHRS, CDR2 YFSETQ. Germline trimming cut 4 bases from V and 8 bases from J; bases unmatched to any gene: 8. The CDR3 protein is CASSIAGGPWDEQFF. The DNA of the CDR3 is TGCGCCAGCAGCATAGCGGGGGGGCCTTGGGATGAGCAGTTCTTC.

The chain is built from TRBV5-1 and TRBJ1-2; D call uncertain. Germline-derived CDR1 and CDR2 are SGHRS and YFSETQ. With 0 bases removed from V and 7 bases from J, the gap between germline ends came to 10 bases. CDR3 size: 13 residues. The CDR3 region has the DNA TGCGCCAGCAGCTTGGTCGCTGGGTCTGGCTACACCTTC. This sequence encodes CASSLVAGSGYTF.

This clone was seen only a few times. This sequence joins TRBV27 and TRBJ1-6; D call uncertain. Germline CDR1 reads MNHEY; CDR2 reads SMNVEV (reference sequence). This CDR3 is built from 14 residues. V gave up 3 bases and J gave up 10 bases, with 13 bases separating them. The CDR3 protein is CASSFGGSRSPLHF. The CDR3 region has the DNA TGTGCCAGCAGTTTCGGAGGGTCTCGGTCACCCCTCCACTTT.

The genes are TRBV5-1 and TRBJ2-7, with D uncertain. Germline CDR1 SGHRS, CDR2 YFSETQ. The CDR3 runs 13 residues. V gave up 2 bases and J gave up 7 bases, with 13 bases separating them. The CDR3 bases are TGCGCCAGCAGCTTAGCAGTGTTGCAAGAGCAGTACTTC. Translating it yields CASSLAVLQEQYF.

The rearrangement joins TRBV7-2 to TRBJ2-7; 8 positions match TRBD2. Trimming removed 3 bases from V and 2 bases from J; junction bases left unmatched: 6. The germline V gene encodes CDR1 SGHTA and CDR2 FQGNSA. The CDR3 is made up of 15 amino acids. Here the CDR3 reads CASSLGAGVTYEQYF. Here the CDR3 DNA reads TGTGCCAGCAGCTTGGGAGCGGGAGTGACCTACGAGCAGTACTTC. Using reference TRBV7-2 and TRBJ2-7 for the parts outside the CDR3, the full variable domain is GAGVSQSPSNKVTEKGKDVELRCDPISGHTALYWYRQSLGQGLEFLIYFQGNSAPDKSGLPSDRFSAERTGGSVSTLTIQRTQQEDSAVYLCASSLGAGVTYEQYFGPGTRLTVT.

This rearrangement joins TRBV6-1 to TRBJ2-7, with D maybe TRBD1 (6 bases). Deletions cut 4 bases from V and 4 bases from J, with 20 bases between. CDR3 length: 16 amino acids. Germline values: CDR1 MNHNS, CDR2 SASEGT. The CDR3 DNA follows: TGTGCCAGCAGTGGGGGGCCTGGACAGTTAGGTTACGAGCAGTACTTC. This translates into CASSGGPGQLGYEQYF.

The chain carries TRBV18 and TRBJ2-4, with unresolved D. CDR3 length: 14 residues. Germline V gene data show CDR1 as KGHSH and CDR2 as LQKENI. The V gene lost 2 bases and the J gene lost 9 bases, with 14 bases spanning the gap. The CDR3 protein is CASSPESVRTIQYF. CDR3 in DNA: TGTGCCAGCTCACCAGAGTCCGTACGTACCATTCAGTACTTC.

The genes are TRBV5-1 and TRBJ2-6; D remains unclear. The germline V gene encodes CDR1 SGHRS and CDR2 YFSETQ. The CDR3 is 15 amino acids. The V end lost 1 base, the J end lost 2 bases, and 7 bases lay between the germline ends. The chain's CDR3 is CASSLTEAGANVLTF. The CDR3, as DNA: TGCGCCAGCAGCTTGACAGAAGCTGGGGCCAACGTCCTGACTTTC.

The rearrangement uses TRBV7-9 and TRBJ2-7; 9 positions agree with TRBD2. The V gene's germline CDR1 is SEHNR and CDR2 FQNEAQ (reference sequence). Unmatched junction bases numbered 4, after V lost 2 bases and J lost 2 bases. The CDR3 is made up of 15 amino acids. The CDR3 here is CASSLIVAGAYEQYF. In DNA form, the CDR3 reads TGTGCCAGCAGCTTAATTGTAGCGGGAGCCTACGAGCAGTACTTC.

The chain recombines TRBV28 with TRBJ1-5; D is ambiguous. Trimming left V 1 base short and J 4 bases short, with 8 bases between. CDR3 length: 14 amino acids. Germline CDR1 is MDHEN and CDR2 is SYDVKM. The CDR3 loop reads CASSLSSANQPQHF. CDR3 coding DNA: TGTGCCAGCAGTTTATCATCAGCAAATCAGCCCCAGCATTTT.

There are a few counts of this clone. The chain is built from TRBV28 and TRBJ1-5; D remains ambiguous. The V end was cut by 4 bases, the J end by 2 bases, with 21 bases between. Germline loops: CDR1 MDHEN, CDR2 SYDVKM. CDR3 length: 18 residues. CDR3 nucleotide sequence: TGTGCCAGCAGTTCCCTTGGACGCCCGACCGGCGGCAATCAGCCCCAGCATTTT. It specifies CASSSLGRPTGGNQPQHF.

The chain joins TRBV28 to TRBJ2-5; 13 bases are shared with TRBD2. CDR3 size: 20 residues. Per the germline V gene, CDR1 is MDHEN and CDR2 is SYDVKM. V was clipped by 3 bases and J by 2 bases; unmatched bases: 15. CDR3: CASSFWPGTSGTNRQETQYF. The CDR3 coding sequence is TGTGCCAGCAGTTTCTGGCCCGGGACTAGCGGGACCAATCGGCAAGAGACCCAGTACTTC.

By proportion, this clone is medium-sized. V gene TRBV6-1 combines with J gene TRBJ2-2; the D gene is possibly TRBD2 (5 bases). V lost 3 bases, J lost 0 bases, and 11 bases lay in between. Germline CDR1 and CDR2: MNHNS and SASEGT. The CDR3 sequence is 16 residues long. The CDR3 is CASSDLAATNTGELFF. The CDR3 DNA is TGTGCCAGCAGTGATCTAGCAGCCACGAACACCGGGGAGCTGTTTTTT.

The V gene is TRBV6-5, the J gene TRBJ1-2, with D uncertain. V lost 8 bases to trimming and J lost 7 bases, with 17 bases between them. The CDR3 loop spans 13 amino acids. The V gene's germline CDR1 is MNHEY and CDR2 SVGAGI. The CDR3 DNA reads as TGTGCCAGCGTATCGGGTGTTCAAGGTGGCTACACCTTC. This translates into CASVSGVQGGYTF.

This chain joins TRBV5-4 and TRBJ1-2; TRBD1 matches 7 bases. The CDR3 length is 15 residues. Trimming at V came to 6 bases and at J to 2 bases, leaving 10 bases not matched to a gene. Germline CDR1 and CDR2: SGHNT and YYREEE (reference sequence). The CDR3 region is CASTPGGTENYGYTF. The CDR3 nucleotides read TGTGCCAGCACCCCTGGGGGGACAGAGAACTATGGCTACACCTTC.

In DNA, the CDR3 is TGTGCCTGGAAGGGGGCTGGAAACACCATATATTTT. This gives the protein CAWKGAGNTIYF. J is TRBJ1-3 and V is TRBV30; a possible D gene is TRBD1 (6 bases). The CDR3 spans 12 residues. The ends were cut back, 4 bases at V and 2 bases at J, with 6 bases in the middle. Germline V lookup: CDR1 GTSNPN, CDR2 SVGIG (reference sequence).

The chain links TRBV4-2 to TRBJ2-6; D gene ambiguous. The germline V gene has CDR1 LGHNA and CDR2 YNFKEQ. This CDR3 comprises 15 residues. Trimming took off 0 bases at V and 0 bases at J, with 3 bases between the two ends. CDR3 coding DNA: TGTGCCAGCAGCCAAGAAAGCTCTGGGGCCAACGTCCTGACTTTC. Its translation: CASSQESSGANVLTF.

This clone appeared a few times. The chain carries TRBV4-1 and TRBJ1-2, with 10 bases aligning to TRBD1. This CDR3 comprises 13 residues. After removal of 4 bases from V and 11 bases from J, the junction contained 7 bases not matched to a gene. From germline, CDR1 is MGHRA and CDR2 YSYEKL. The CDR3 loop reads CASSRPGTGVYTF. In nucleotides, the CDR3 is TGCGCCAGCAGCCGCCCCGGGACAGGGGTATACACCTTC.

The chain has TRBV11-2 and TRBJ2-2; unclear D gene. This CDR3 has 12 residues. Trimming removed 2 bases from V and 7 bases from J, with 5 bases in between. Germline CDR1 is SGHAT and CDR2 is FQNNGV. The CDR3 is CASSLSHGELFF. The CDR3 DNA sequence: TGTGCCAGCAGCTTATCACACGGGGAGCTGTTTTTT. The whole variable domain, filled in from reference TRBV11-2 and TRBJ2-2, reads EAGVAQSPRYKIIEKRQSVAFWCNPISGHATLYWYQQILGQGPKLLIQFQNNGVVDDSQLPKDRFSAERLKGVDSTLKIQPAKLEDSAVYLCASSLSHGELFFGEGSRLTVL.

This chain uses TRBV14 with TRBJ2-7, with D hard to call. This CDR3 is 14 amino acids long. The germline CDR1 and CDR2 sequences are SGHDN and FVKESK. Trimming shortened V by 3 bases and J by 1 base, and 10 bases separated the two germline ends. CDR3 in amino acids: CASSHIQFSYEQYF. In nucleotides, the CDR3 is TGTGCCAGCAGCCACATACAGTTTTCCTACGAGCAGTACTTC.

This clone has a handful of counts. The chain couples TRBV5-1 to TRBJ2-2, with D possibly being TRBD2 (6 bases). Trimming stripped 5 bases from V and 1 base from J, with 9 bases between. The CDR3 runs to 14 residues. The germline V gene has CDR1 SGHRS and CDR2 YFSETQ. The CDR3 sequence is CASRMGGNTGELFF. DNA for the CDR3: TGCGCCAGCAGAATGGGGGGGAACACCGGGGAGCTGTTTTTT.

This clone was observed a single time. The V gene is TRBV9, the J gene TRBJ1-4; TRBD1 aligns across 7 bases. Germline assignment: CDR1 SGDLS and CDR2 YYNGEE. V lost 4 bases, J lost 2 bases, and 5 bases stayed unmatched. The CDR3 contains 15 residues. CDR3 sequence reads: CASSTRRGTNEKLFF. As DNA, the CDR3 is TGTGCCAGCAGCACGCGCAGGGGGACTAATGAAAAACTGTTTTTT.

The CDR3 sequence: CASSPLDRGLGETQYF. The CDR3, as DNA: TGTGCCAGCAGTCCCCTGGACAGGGGGCTGGGCGAGACCCAGTACTTC. The rearrangement joins TRBV28 to TRBJ2-5, with 11 bases lining up with TRBD1. The V gene's germline CDR1 is MDHEN and CDR2 SYDVKM. The CDR3 loop spans 16 amino acids. The trim removed 5 bases at V and 5 bases at J, leaving 10 bases unmatched.

The chain has TRBV20-1 and TRBJ1-4; D is ambiguous. The germline CDR1 and CDR2 sequences are DFQATT and SNEGSKA (reference sequence). With 5 bases removed from V and 8 bases from J, the gap between germline ends came to 9 bases. The CDR3 runs to 11 residues. The DNA for the CDR3 is TGCAGTGCTGCCCCCGGGGAAAAACTGTTTTTT. This encodes CSAAPGEKLFF.

V gene TRBV18 combines with J gene TRBJ1-6; D is perhaps TRBD1 (5 bases). Germline-derived CDR1 and CDR2 are KGHSH and LQKENI. The CDR3 consists of 16 residues. V was shortened by 3 bases and J by 8 bases, with 17 bases between the two germline ends. The CDR3: CASSPSRGAVDSPLHF. In DNA, the CDR3 is TGTGCCAGCTCACCTTCCCGGGGCGCGGTCGATTCACCCCTCCACTTT.

The chain carries TRBV5-1 and TRBJ2-2, with 8 bases matching TRBD2. Trimming at V came to 0 bases and at J to 9 bases, leaving 4 bases not matched to a gene. The CDR3 runs to 14 residues. The germline CDR1 and CDR2 sequences are SGHRS and YFSETQ. CDR3 sequence (DNA): TGCGCCAGCAGCTTGGGGACTAGCATTAGGGAGCTGTTTTTT. Translation gives CASSLGTSIRELFF. The full variable domain, with the rest looked up from reference TRBV5-1 and TRBJ2-2, is KAGVTQTPRYLIKTRGQQVTLSCSPISGHRSVSWYQQTPGQGLQFLFEYFSETQRNKGNFPGRFSGRQFSNSRSEMNVSTLELGDSALYLCASSLGTSIRELFFGEGSRLTVL.

A few counts support this clone. V and J are TRBV29-1 and TRBJ1-2; tentative D call: TRBD1 (5 bases). This CDR3 comprises 12 residues. Germline values: CDR1 SQVTM, CDR2 ANQGSEA. Trimming shortened V by 0 bases and J by 7 bases, and 9 bases separated the two germline ends. The CDR3, as DNA: TGCAGCGTTGAAGATTCCGGGGGTGGCTACACCTTC. Its protein is CSVEDSGGGYTF. Combining the CDR3 with reference TRBV29-1 and TRBJ1-2 gives the whole variable domain SAVISQKPSRDICQRGTSLTIQCQVDSQVTMMFWYRQQPGQSLTLIATANQGSEATYESGFVIDKFPISRPNLTFSTLTVSNMSPEDSSIYLCSVEDSGGGYTFGSGTRLTVV.

The sample holds a few counts of this clone. The V call is TRBV5-6, the J call TRBJ2-7; D is tentatively TRBD1 or TRBD2 (6 bases each). CDR1 is SGHDT and CDR2 is YYEEEE in the germline V gene. The germline V and J ends were trimmed by 1 base and 3 bases, with 11 bases remaining between them. The CDR3 totals 14 residues. DNA for the CDR3: TGTGCCAGCAGCTTGAAAGGAGGGGGCTACGAGCAGTACTTC. This gives the protein CASSLKGGGYEQYF.

The rearrangement links TRBV10-2 to TRBJ2-7; D call uncertain. Trimming cost V 2 bases and J 6 bases, with 11 bases left between them. This CDR3 has 13 amino acids. The germline V gene encodes CDR1 WSHSY and CDR2 SAAADI. DNA for the CDR3: TGCGCCAGCAGTGAGATGGGTTCCGGCGAGCAGTACTTC. This sequence encodes CASSEMGSGEQYF.